The clone carrying this T cell receptor beta chain is judged large. The antigen is not known. TCR libraries were prepared from around 15 ng of total RNA with the QIAseq Immune Repertoire TCR panel. TCRdb called the reads again in MiXCR, with one record for every CDR3 protein. The table lists over 550 distinct CDR3 sequences, 7.5% to 10% of them singletons. Sorting of live CD3+CD8+TCRalphabeta+ cells by PD-1 and/or TIGIT gave four subsets. This CDR3 is 18 amino acids long. Germline CDR1 DFQATT, CDR2 SNEGSKA (reference sequence). The V and J ends lost 3 bases and 1 base, in that order; junction bases with no gene match: 11. This sample is part of a study of circulating CD8 cells and anti-PD-1 response in melanoma. Regarding the study as a whole: Some patients were treatment-naive; others were previously treated. No tumor material was available, so peptide assays assessed reactivity. Published repertoire comparisons used only baseline and M1 samples.

The genes are TRBV20-1 and TRBJ2-1; 11 bases agree with TRBD2. The sequencing here drew on CD8+ T cells from PBMCs, taken at baseline or after one month of anti-PD-1 therapy (not recorded which). This sequence originates from a human donor with melanoma. The DNA for the CDR3 is TGCAGTGCTAGTGATCCGGGACTAGCGGCGAGTTCCTACAATGAGCAGTTCTTC. This gives the protein CSASDPGLAASSYNEQFF.